Listed here are 14 T cell receptor beta chains from one sample, sequenced in a study of blood T cells in healthy people across ages. The use of a sample-barcoded 5' primer and a J-beta primer mix characterized a second PCR of 7 to 11 cycles. In TCRdb, the 5' RACE reads were re-called with MiXCR into one record per CDR3 protein. This table holds about 720,000 distinct CDR3 sequences, around a fifth found once. The sample was blood. The receptors come from a man aged 70 or older in good health.

This clonotype was seen only a few times. The chain combines TRBV18 with TRBJ2-7; D assignment may be TRBD1 or TRBD2 (6 bases each). V was pared by 4 bases and J by 2 bases, with 15 bases between. The CDR3 runs to 15 residues. Germline V gene data show CDR1 as KGHSH and CDR2 as LQKENI. The CDR3 DNA sequence: TGTGCCAGCTCACGGGGGGACATCGGGACCTACGAGCAGTACGTC. It specifies CASSRGDIGTYEQYV.

The V gene is TRBV27, the J gene TRBJ2-1; 7 nucleotides align to TRBD1. Losses at the gene ends were 2 bases for V and 3 bases for J; bases not matched to a gene: 10. The CDR3 has 17 amino acids. CDR1 and CDR2 from the germline V gene are MNHEY and SMNVEV (reference sequence). CDR3 sequence reads: CASSLGPRRTGYNEQFF. The DNA for the CDR3 is TGTGCCAGCAGTTTAGGGCCCCGACGGACAGGCTACAATGAGCAGTTCTTC.

This chain uses TRBV18 with TRBJ2-3; 11 bases line up with TRBD2. Per germline, CDR1 KGHSH and CDR2 LQKENI. This CDR3 has 18 amino acids. V gave up 3 bases and J gave up 1 base; unmatched junction bases: 9. CDR3 DNA: TGTGCCAGCTCACCGCAACCGACTAGCGGGGCGGGCACAGATACGCAGTATTTT. Residues: CASSPQPTSGAGTDTQYF. Full variable domain (outside the CDR3, taken from reference TRBV18 and TRBJ2-3): NAGVMQNPRHLVRRRGQEARLRCSPMKGHSHVYWYRQLPEEGLKFMVYLQKENIIDESGMPKERFSAEFPKEGPSILRIQQVVRGDSAAYFCASSPQPTSGAGTDTQYFGPGTRLTVL.

This clonotype was seen more than once but under ten times. The gene calls are TRBV27 and TRBJ2-5, with D unclear. Germline values: CDR1 MNHEY, CDR2 SMNVEV (reference sequence). V was cut by 2 bases and J by 4 bases, with 14 bases left in between. The CDR3 sequence is 15 residues long. The CDR3, as DNA: TGTGCCAGCAGTTTAGTTGGGTTGGCCGCAGAGACCCAGTACTTC. Translation gives CASSLVGLAAETQYF.

This clonotype showed up just a few times. The chain employs TRBV7-3 and TRBJ2-1; 7 bases map to TRBD2. The junction had 9 bases not matched to a gene; V was cut back by 0 bases and J by 4 bases. Germline assignment: CDR1 SGHTA and CDR2 FQGTGA. This CDR3 is built from 17 residues. This CDR3 is CASSLTPSGVGYNEQFF. The CDR3 bases are TGTGCCAGCAGCTTAACGCCTAGCGGAGTCGGGTACAATGAGCAGTTCTTC.

The rearrangement joins TRBV5-1 to TRBJ2-7; perhaps D is TRBD1 or TRBD2 (5 bases each). Germline CDR1 and CDR2: SGHRS and YFSETQ. The V end was cut by 4 bases, the J end by 5 bases, with 16 bases between. The CDR3 runs to 14 residues. The CDR3 nucleotides are TGCGCCAGCAGCCCTGCGGGCAGGGTGGACGAGCAGTACTTC. This translates into CASSPAGRVDEQYF. The entire variable domain, with the rest obtained from reference TRBV5-1 and TRBJ2-7, is as follows: KAGVTQTPRYLIKTRGQQVTLSCSPISGHRSVSWYQQTPGQGLQFLFEYFSETQRNKGNFPGRFSGRQFSNSRSEMNVSTLELGDSALYLCASSPAGRVDEQYFGPGTRLTVT.

V and J are TRBV6-1 and TRBJ1-1; D possibly corresponds to TRBD1 (5 bases). Trimming took off 3 bases at V and 0 bases at J, with 14 bases between the two ends. The CDR3 consists of 16 residues. Germline V gene sequence: CDR1 MNHNS, CDR2 SASEGT. The CDR3 sequence is CASSETRRGLNTEAFF. CDR3 sequence (DNA): TGTGCCAGCAGTGAGACCCGGAGGGGATTGAACACTGAAGCTTTCTTT.

The rearrangement uses TRBV11-2 and TRBJ2-5; D remains unclear. Germline V gene data show CDR1 as SGHAT and CDR2 as FQNNGV. CDR3 size: 12 residues. V was shortened by 2 bases and J by 3 bases, with 4 bases between the two germline ends. CDR3 coding DNA: TGTGCCAGCAGCTTAAGTAAAGAGACCCAGTACTTC. Protein product: CASSLSKETQYF.

The chain carries TRBV6-1 and TRBJ2-7; no definite D call. There are 15 residues in the CDR3. V gave up 3 bases and J gave up 4 bases, with 16 bases separating them. From germline, CDR1 is MNHNS and CDR2 SASEGT. CDR3 in DNA: TGTGCCAGCAGTGACTCGGCCAGTCCGATATACGAGCAGTACGTC. This translates into CASSDSASPIYEQYV.

This sequence joins TRBV10-3 and TRBJ2-7; no definite D call. CDR3 size: 12 residues. CDR1 and CDR2 from the germline V gene are ENHRY and SYGVKD. V lost 10 bases and J 1 base, leaving 11 bases between the germline ends. CDR3 region: CATQDHSYEQYF. CDR3 bases: TGTGCCACTCAAGACCATTCCTACGAGCAGTACTTC.

A few counts support this clonotype. The chain employs TRBV29-1 and TRBJ1-1; TRBD1 aligns across 9 bases. This CDR3 contains 14 residues. Trimming cost V 5 bases and J 4 bases; bases outside gene matches: 8. Germline V gives CDR1 SQVTM, CDR2 ANQGSEA. The CDR3 protein is CSVSGTGPSTEAFF. CDR3 nucleotide sequence: TGCAGCGTTTCAGGGACAGGGCCTAGCACTGAAGCTTTCTTT.

Concerning this clonotype itself: Compared with germline, one end of the junction differs, possibly owing to a read error. The chain couples TRBV20-1 to TRBJ1-6, with 8 bases fitting TRBD1. This CDR3 has 15 amino acids. Per the germline V gene, CDR1 is DFQATT and CDR2 is SNEGSKA (reference sequence). This CDR3 reads CSAPKDRARNSPLHF. The CDR3 DNA follows: TGCAGTGCCCCGAAGGACAGGGCCAGGAATTCACCCCTCCACTTC.

CDR3 sequence (DNA): TGCAGCGTTTCCACATTGGAGCGAAAATACGAGCAGTACTTC. Residues: CSVSTLERKYEQYF. The gene calls are TRBV29-1 and TRBJ2-7; D not resolved. Germline V CDR1 and CDR2: SQVTM, ANQGSEA. The CDR3 runs to 14 residues. The V end was cut by 5 bases, the J end by 4 bases, with 18 bases between.

The rearrangement links TRBV28 to TRBJ2-7, with 9 positions matching TRBD2. The germline V gene encodes CDR1 MDHEN and CDR2 SYDVKM. With 1 base clipped from V and 7 bases from J, the junction kept 20 bases outside the gene matches. The CDR3 loop spans 19 amino acids. The CDR3 DNA reads TGTGCCAGCAGTTTATTATTGCGGGGGGGGGCCCCACTCTACAATGAGCAGTACTTC. Residues: CASSLLLRGGAPLYNEQYF.